The 14 T cell receptor beta chains below all came from one sample that was sequenced in a study of blood T cell repertoires in COVID-19. The table came from immunoSEQ multiplex PCR; TCRdb's copy has only in-frame clones and leaves some out. The table includes over 150,000 clones, 65% to 90% detected once. The sequenced sample consisted of peripheral blood. These receptors came from a woman aged 55-75 years with COVID-19, enrolled during active disease.

The rearrangement links TRBV6-2 or TRBV6-3 to TRBJ1-2; D remains ambiguous. Trimming removed 0 bases at V and 5 bases at J, with 10 bases between. The germline gives CDR1 MNHEY, CDR2 SVGEGT. The CDR3 consists of 14 residues. The CDR3 DNA reads TGTGCCAGCAGTTACTCGCTTGGGCCATATGGCTACACCTTC. As protein: CASSYSLGPYGYTF.

This clone has more than one count but fewer than ten. V is TRBV5-1 and J is TRBJ1-3, with D possibly being TRBD1 (5 bases). Trimming left V 0 bases short and J 2 bases short, with 15 bases between. Germline CDR1 SGHRS, CDR2 YFSETQ. The CDR3 is 17 residues long. CDR3 bases: TGCGCCAGCAGCTTGGAAGGGGCAGGGAACACTGGAAACACCATATATTTT. This gives the protein CASSLEGAGNTGNTIYF. The variable domain in full, completed from reference TRBV5-1 and TRBJ1-3, reads KAGVTQTPRYLIKTRGQQVTLSCSPISGHRSVSWYQQTPGQGLQFLFEYFSETQRNKGNFPGRFSGRQFSNSRSEMNVSTLELGDSALYLCASSLEGAGNTGNTIYFGEGSWLTVV.

This chain links TRBV7-9 with TRBJ2-5; 8 bases line up with TRBD2. The J segment lost 5 bases and the V segment lost 2 bases, leaving 10 bases of the junction unmatched. CDR1 SEHNR and CDR2 FQNEAQ come from the germline V gene (reference sequence). CDR3 length equals 16 residues. Here the CDR3 DNA reads TGTGCCAGCAGCTTAAGTGGCGGGGGGCCCTCGGAGACCCAGTACTTC. Protein: CASSLSGGGPSETQYF.

CDR3 amino acids: CASSSGTSGRGDEQFF. CDR3 in DNA: TGTGCCAGCAGCTCCGGGACTAGCGGGAGGGGGGATGAGCAGTTCTTC. The chain combines TRBV7-9 with TRBJ2-1; TRBD2 matches 16 bases. The germline gives CDR1 SEHNR, CDR2 FQNEAQ (reference sequence). The length of the CDR3 is 16 residues. The V gene end was trimmed by 4 bases and the J gene end by 8 bases; junction bases not matched to a gene: 5.

V is TRBV6-5 and J is TRBJ1-2; D not certain. The CDR3 spans 12 residues. Trimming stripped 3 bases from V and 4 bases from J, with 6 bases between. The germline V gene encodes CDR1 MNHEY and CDR2 SVGAGI. The CDR3 DNA reads TGTGCCAGCAGTTATACTGGCTATGGCTACACCTTC. It specifies CASSYTGYGYTF.

The gene calls are TRBV19 and TRBJ2-5; D call uncertain. The CDR3 extends over 14 amino acids. Trimming left V 5 bases short and J 2 bases short, with 12 bases between. CDR1 is LNHDA, CDR2 SQIVND, per germline (reference sequence). CDR3 sequence reads: CASSARQTQETQYF. The CDR3 DNA reads TGTGCCAGTAGTGCCCGGCAGACTCAAGAGACCCAGTACTTC.

This chain uses TRBV6-5 with TRBJ1-5; no definite D call. The CDR3 spans 13 residues. V dropped 6 bases and J dropped 5 bases, with 11 bases sitting between them. Germline loops: CDR1 MNHEY, CDR2 SVGAGI. The CDR3 loop is CASRLTLDQPQHF. The DNA of the CDR3 is TGTGCCAGCAGATTGACACTGGATCAGCCCCAGCATTTT.

J is TRBJ1-1 and V is TRBV15; 7 nucleotides line up with TRBD1. There are 14 residues in the CDR3. The V gene's germline CDR1 is LNHNV and CDR2 YYDKDF (reference sequence). The trim removed 5 bases at V and 4 bases at J, leaving 7 bases unmatched. The chain's CDR3 is CATSLIQGRTEAFF. CDR3 DNA sequence: TGTGCCACCAGCCTGATACAGGGGCGCACTGAAGCTTTCTTT.

The count of this clone is one. V and J are TRBV7-2 and TRBJ2-2; TRBD2 might be the D (6 bases). Germline V gene sequence: CDR1 SGHTA, CDR2 FQGNSA. V lost 2 bases to trimming and J lost 7 bases, with 11 bases between them. The CDR3 is made up of 14 amino acids. CDR3 amino acids: CASSLKLAVGELFF. CDR3 in DNA: TGTGCCAGCAGCTTAAAACTAGCCGTCGGGGAGCTGTTTTTT.

The J gene is TRBJ2-5, the V gene TRBV7-3; tentatively, D is TRBD1 (5 bases). CDR1 is SGHTA and CDR2 is FQGTGA in the germline V gene. This CDR3 spans 13 amino acids. V was shortened by 5 bases and J by 2 bases, with 9 bases between the two germline ends. CDR3: CASSPGQQETQYF. The DNA of the CDR3 is TGTGCCAGCAGCCCAGGGCAGCAAGAGACCCAGTACTTC.

The J gene is TRBJ2-3, the V gene TRBV7-9; 11 bases align to TRBD1. The CDR3 runs to 15 residues. Germline CDR1 SEHNR, CDR2 FQNEAQ (reference sequence). V was clipped by 5 bases and J by 5 bases; unmatched bases: 6. Here the CDR3 DNA reads TGTGCCAGCAGCCCTCGGACAGGGGGCGTAGATACGCAGTATTTT. Amino acids: CASSPRTGGVDTQYF.

This rearrangement joins TRBV9 to TRBJ2-3, with 7 bases matching TRBD2. V lost 0 bases, J lost 2 bases, and 6 bases stayed unmatched. CDR1 and CDR2 from the germline V gene are SGDLS and YYNGEE. The CDR3 sequence is 16 residues long. The CDR3 nucleotides are TGTGCCAGCAGCGTAGTTGGTGGGAGGGCCACAGATACGCAGTATTTT. Residues: CASSVVGGRATDTQYF.

The V call is TRBV19, the J call TRBJ2-3, with D perhaps TRBD2 (7 bases). The length of the CDR3 is 18 residues. The germline gives CDR1 LNHDA, CDR2 SQIVND (reference sequence). V lost 2 bases and J lost 3, with 21 bases in between. The CDR3 is CASSIRSGAGVGTDTQYF. The DNA for the CDR3 is TGTGCCAGTAGTATACGGTCGGGGGCGGGAGTAGGTACAGATACGCAGTATTTT.

This chain joins TRBV5-4 and TRBJ1-1; 7 positions agree with TRBD1. CDR1 is SGHNT, CDR2 YYREEE, per germline (reference sequence). The CDR3 sequence is 16 residues long. V shed 4 bases and J 3 bases; nucleotides not matched to a gene: 12. The CDR3 loop reads CASSRAMRGGDTEAFF. Written as DNA, the CDR3 is TGTGCCAGCAGCCGCGCCATGAGAGGGGGCGACACTGAAGCTTTCTTT.